A selection of T cell receptor beta chains follows, all from one sample in a study of CD8+ T cells in alopecia areata. Measured with immunoSEQ multiplex PCR; TCRdb has only the in-frame clones, and not every one. The table lists approximately 140,000 clones, around 47% of them singletons. Source material: CD4+ T cells sorted from blood. These receptors were taken from a human donor with alopecia areata. Each CDR3 is given with its conserved first and last residue. D genes are given only for firm matches. Rows may omit the clone size; those that give it use once, few, many or a size class.

clone size: -; V gene: TRBV28; CDR3 length: 17; D gene: TRBD2; J gene: TRBJ2-7; CDR3 protein: CASSFAEVSGPSLKQYF; CDR3 DNA: TGTGCCAGCAGTTTCGCTGAGGTTAGCGGGCCGTCCTTAAAGCAGTACTTC
clone size: -; V gene: TRBV27; CDR3 length: 14; D gene: -; J gene: TRBJ1-1; CDR3 protein: CASSLSTAHPLAFF; CDR3 DNA: TGTGCCAGCAGTTTATCGACGGCGCACCCTCTGGCTTTCTTT
clone size: -; V gene: TRBV5-1; CDR3 length: 13; D gene: -; J gene: TRBJ2-1; CDR3 protein: CASSLVAPHEQFF; CDR3 DNA: TGCGCCAGCAGCTTGGTAGCGCCCCATGAGCAGTTCTTC
clone size: -; V gene: TRBV30; CDR3 length: 13; D gene: -; J gene: TRBJ2-3; CDR3 protein: CASRQTSTDTQYF; CDR3 DNA: TGTGCCTCCAGACAGACAAGCACAGATACGCAGTATTTT
clone size: -; V gene: TRBV29-1; CDR3 length: 15; D gene: -; J gene: TRBJ2-4; CDR3 protein: CSVYPRTKGKNIQYF; CDR3 DNA: TGCAGCGTTTACCCTCGGACAAAGGGGAAAAACATTCAGTACTTC
clone size: few; V gene: TRBV2; CDR3 length: 13; D gene: TRBD2; J gene: TRBJ2-5; CDR3 protein: CASGRESGETQYF; CDR3 DNA: TGTGCCAGCGGGCGGGAGAGTGGGGAGACCCAGTACTTC
clone size: -; V gene: TRBV30; CDR3 length: 13; D gene: -; J gene: TRBJ1-2; CDR3 protein: CAWSVGGPSGYTF; CDR3 DNA: TGTGCCTGGAGTGTAGGGGGTCCCAGCGGCTACACCTTC
clone size: few; V gene: TRBV12-5; CDR3 length: 15; D gene: -; J gene: TRBJ2-7; CDR3 protein: CASGLVRDTSYEQYF; CDR3 DNA: TGTGCTAGTGGTTTGGTACGGGACACGTCCTACGAGCAGTACTTC
clone size: -; V gene: TRBV29-1; CDR3 length: 14; D gene: -; J gene: TRBJ1-4; CDR3 protein: CSVELPRARGELFF; CDR3 DNA: TGCAGCGTTGAACTTCCCCGGGCGAGGGGCGAACTGTTTTTT
clone size: few; V gene: TRBV28; CDR3 length: 14; D gene: -; J gene: TRBJ1-4; CDR3 protein: CASSWAGENEKLFF; CDR3 DNA: TGTGCCAGCAGTTGGGCGGGGGAGAATGAAAAACTGTTTTTT
clone size: -; V gene: TRBV4-1; CDR3 length: 15; D gene: -; J gene: TRBJ2-7; CDR3 protein: CASSYGLTGSYEQYF; CDR3 DNA: TGCGCCAGCAGCTATGGGCTGACAGGTTCCTACGAGCAGTACTTC
clone size: few; V gene: TRBV7-9; CDR3 length: 12; D gene: -; J gene: TRBJ1-1; CDR3 protein: CASSLAATEAFF; CDR3 DNA: TGTGCCAGCAGCTTAGCCGCTACTGAAGCTTTCTTT
clone size: few; V gene: TRBV6-1; CDR3 length: 15; D gene: -; J gene: TRBJ2-2; CDR3 protein: CATAPLGANTGELFF; CDR3 DNA: TGTGCCACCGCACCCCTGGGGGCGAACACCGGGGAGCTGTTTTTT
clone size: -; V gene: TRBV4-1; CDR3 length: 17; D gene: -; J gene: TRBJ2-7; CDR3 protein: CASSQDLRGLGSDEQYF; CDR3 DNA: TGCGCCAGCAGCCAAGATCTGAGGGGACTCGGCTCCGACGAGCAGTACTTC
clone size: -; V gene: TRBV2; CDR3 length: 15; D gene: -; J gene: TRBJ1-2; CDR3 protein: CASSEALPFLYGYTF; CDR3 DNA: TGTGCCAGCAGTGAAGCGCTTCCCTTCCTCTATGGCTACACCTTC
clone size: few; V gene: TRBV30; CDR3 length: 13; D gene: -; J gene: TRBJ1-2; CDR3 protein: CAWRGRGNYGYTF; CDR3 DNA: TGTGCCTGGAGAGGCCGTGGTAACTATGGCTACACCTTC
clone size: few; V gene: TRBV28; CDR3 length: 17; D gene: -; J gene: TRBJ2-1; CDR3 protein: CASSFLGLHSSYNEQFF; CDR3 DNA: TGTGCCAGCAGTTTCTTGGGCCTCCATAGCTCCTACAATGAGCAGTTCTTC
clone size: -; V gene: TRBV28; CDR3 length: 12; D gene: -; J gene: TRBJ2-7; CDR3 protein: CASTTKGFEQYF; CDR3 DNA: TGTGCCAGCACCACAAAGGGGTTTGAGCAGTACTTC
clone size: -; V gene: TRBV2; CDR3 length: 12; D gene: TRBD1; J gene: TRBJ2-5; CDR3 protein: CASAEGAATQYF; CDR3 DNA: TGTGCCAGCGCCGAGGGGGCAGCGACCCAGTACTTC